The 24 T cell receptor beta chains reported below all come from one sample, sequenced in a study of blood T cell repertoires in COVID-19. Profiled with immunoSEQ multiplex PCR; TCRdb holds only in-frame clones, not every one. This table holds about 150,000 clones, 82% found once. Material for sequencing was peripheral blood. These receptors originate from an elderly woman with active or convalescent COVID-19.

The rearrangement joins TRBV28 to TRBJ2-5; a weak D match, TRBD2 (5 bases). The CDR3 consists of 17 residues. From germline, CDR1 is MDHEN and CDR2 SYDVKM. Trimming left V 8 bases short and J 2 bases short, with 24 bases between. The CDR3 loop reads CASAPLIGNNKQETQYF. DNA of the CDR3: TGTGCCAGCGCCCCCCTTATCGGGAATAACAAGCAAGAGACCCAGTACTTC. Full variable domain (rest looked up from reference TRBV28 and TRBJ2-5): DVKVTQSSRYLVKRTGEKVFLECVQDMDHENMFWYRQDPGLGLRLIYFSYDVKMKEKGDIPEGYSVSREKKERFSLILESASTNQTSMYLCASAPLIGNNKQETQYFGPGTRLLVL.

The genes are TRBV28 and TRBJ2-3; D might be TRBD2 (6 bases). The CDR3 spans 15 residues. The germline gives CDR1 MDHEN, CDR2 SYDVKM. V lost 7 bases and J lost 2, with 16 bases in between. CDR3 bases: TGTGCCAGCACCTCCTCGGGAGCCGTCACAGATACGCAGTATTTT. Translated: CASTSSGAVTDTQYF.

This clone was counted a few times. The V gene is TRBV7-3, the J gene TRBJ1-1; 11 bases fit TRBD1. CDR1 and CDR2 (germline): SGHTA, FQGTGA. The CDR3 has 15 residues. V was pared by 0 bases and J by 4 bases, with 1 base of the junction left unmatched. The CDR3 loop is CASSLTGQGGTEAFF. CDR3 coding DNA: TGTGCCAGCAGCTTAACGGGACAGGGGGGCACTGAAGCTTTCTTT.

The V and J genes are TRBV6-5 and TRBJ1-2; D might be TRBD1 (5 bases). V lost 6 bases, J lost 1 base, and 15 bases lay in between. Germline CDR1 reads MNHEY; CDR2 reads SVGAGI. The CDR3 has 15 residues. As DNA, the CDR3 is TGTGCCAGCAGCGCCGGGTCAGGGAATAACTATGGCTACACCTTC. It codes for CASSAGSGNNYGYTF.

This sequence joins TRBV7-6 and TRBJ1-3, with 8 bases lining up with TRBD1. The germline V gene has CDR1 SGHVS and CDR2 FNYEAQ. V lost 2 bases to trimming and J lost 0 bases; unmatched junction nucleotides: 9. CDR3 length equals 18 residues. The CDR3 here is CASSLYSGGDTSGNTIYF. The CDR3 nucleotides read TGTGCCAGCAGCTTATATTCAGGGGGCGATACCTCTGGAAACACCATATATTTT.

This sequence joins TRBV18 and TRBJ2-7, with 10 nucleotides matching TRBD2. J lost 3 bases, V lost 5 bases, and 4 bases had no gene match. Germline CDR1 is KGHSH and CDR2 is LQKENI. CDR3 length: 14 amino acids. CDR3 coding DNA: TGTGCCAGCTCAGCCACTAGCGGGGACTACGAGCAGTACTTC. Protein product: CASSATSGDYEQYF.

J is TRBJ2-1 and V is TRBV14; D is perhaps TRBD2 (5 bases). V lost 7 bases to trimming and J lost 1 base, with 11 bases between them. Per germline, CDR1 SGHDN and CDR2 FVKESK. CDR3 length: 14 amino acids. The CDR3, as DNA: TGTGCCAGCACCAGCGGATTGTCCTACAATGAGCAGTTCTTC. Its translation: CASTSGLSYNEQFF. Full variable domain (rest looked up from reference TRBV14 and TRBJ2-1): EAGVTQFPSHSVIEKGQTVTLRCDPISGHDNLYWYRRVMGKEIKFLLHFVKESKQDESGMPNNRFLAERTGGTYSTLKVQPAELEDSGVYFCASTSGLSYNEQFFGPGTRLTVL.

The CDR3 DNA reads TGTGCCAGCAGCGGGACTACTAGCACAGATACGCAGTATTTT. Encoded protein: CASSGTTSTDTQYF. V usage is TRBV2 and J usage is TRBJ2-3; 7 bases are shared with TRBD2. Per germline, CDR1 SNHLY and CDR2 FYNNEI. This CDR3 has 14 amino acids. The J segment lost 0 bases and the V segment lost 6 bases, leaving 3 bases of the junction unmatched.

In DNA, the CDR3 is TGCGCCAGCAGCTTAGAACAACGATCACCCCTCCACTTT. This translates into CASSLEQRSPLHF. The chain combines TRBV5-1 with TRBJ1-6; D gene unclear. The CDR3 is 13 amino acids. From germline, CDR1 is SGHRS and CDR2 YFSETQ. Trimming stripped 2 bases from V and 10 bases from J, with 10 bases between.

The count of this clone is one. This may be a read error: a much more frequent sequence differs by one nucleotide. The chain joins TRBV7-9 to TRBJ1-1; tentative D call: TRBD1 (5 bases). The CDR3 covers 13 residues. V was pared by 5 bases and J by 1 base, with 8 bases between. Germline assignment: CDR1 SEHNR and CDR2 FQNEAQ (reference sequence). The CDR3 nucleotides are TGTGCCAGCAGCCACGACAGGAACACTGAAGCTTTCTTT. Amino acids: CASSHDRNTEAFF.

In its sample, this clone was seen once. V usage is TRBV29-1 and J usage is TRBJ1-4; D remains ambiguous. The V gene lost 7 bases and the J gene lost 2 bases, with 14 bases spanning the gap. Germline V gives CDR1 SQVTM, CDR2 ANQGSEA. This CDR3 has 14 residues. CDR3 region: CSALRGSTNEKLFF. CDR3 nucleotides: TGCAGCGCACTACGGGGTTCGACTAATGAAAAACTGTTTTTT.

The chain employs TRBV5-1 and TRBJ2-1, with 11 bases that match TRBD2. The CDR3 runs 16 residues. Losses at the gene ends were 1 base for V and 6 bases for J; bases not matched to a gene: 6. Germline assignment: CDR1 SGHRS and CDR2 YFSETQ. The CDR3 sequence is CASSLLGLAGGNEQFF. CDR3 coding DNA: TGCGCCAGCAGCTTGTTAGGCCTAGCGGGAGGCAATGAGCAGTTCTTC.

The CDR3 spells CASRGTSGRYEQYF. The CDR3 region has the DNA TGTGCCAGCAGGGGGACTAGCGGGAGGTACGAGCAGTACTTC. The chain couples TRBV2 to TRBJ2-7; 15 bases map to TRBD2. The CDR3 runs to 14 residues. Trimming cost V 6 bases and J 4 bases; bases outside gene matches: 1. Germline CDR1 is SNHLY and CDR2 is FYNNEI. The entire variable domain, with the rest obtained from reference TRBV2 and TRBJ2-7, is as follows: EPEVTQTPSHQVTQMGQEVILRCVPISNHLYFYWYRQILGQKVEFLVSFYNNEISEKSEIFDDQFSVERPDGSNFTLKIRSTKLEDSAMYFCASRGTSGRYEQYFGPGTRLTVT.

V gene TRBV18 combines with J gene TRBJ1-2; no clear D. Germline-derived CDR1 and CDR2 are KGHSH and LQKENI. CDR3 length equals 13 residues. V was clipped by 5 bases and J by 3 bases, with 10 bases between them. CDR3 in amino acids: CASSVSEDYGYTF. CDR3 DNA sequence: TGTGCCAGCTCAGTTAGTGAAGACTATGGCTACACCTTC.

The chain carries TRBV7-8 and TRBJ1-1; TRBD1 aligns across 7 bases. CDR3 length equals 14 residues. With V trimmed by 4 bases and J by 1 base, 3 bases remained unmatched. Germline CDR1 SGHVS, CDR2 FQNEAQ. The CDR3 bases are TGTGCCAGCAGCTCAACAGGGGAGAACACTGAAGCTTTCTTT. It yields the protein CASSSTGENTEAFF.

The chain uses TRBV5-1 and TRBJ2-1; the D gene is possibly TRBD2 (6 bases). Germline assignment: CDR1 SGHRS and CDR2 YFSETQ. This CDR3 spans 19 amino acids. V gave up 1 base and J gave up 1 base, with 21 bases separating them. CDR3 in DNA: TGCGCCAGCAGCTTGATCCCGGGACTGAGACATATTTCCTACAATGAGCAGTTCTTC. Its protein is CASSLIPGLRHISYNEQFF.

The genes are TRBV7-2 and TRBJ2-1; 9 bases align to TRBD2. V trimming: 7 bases; J trimming: 0 bases; junction bases outside the gene matches: 1. The CDR3 loop spans 14 amino acids. In germline, CDR1 is SGHTA, CDR2 FQGNSA. The DNA of the CDR3 is TGTGCCAGCACTAGCGGGAACTCCTACAATGAGCAGTTCTTC. Encoded protein: CASTSGNSYNEQFF.

The gene calls are TRBV3-1 (or the pseudogene TRBV3-2) and TRBJ2-3; D unresolved. The germline V gene encodes CDR1 LGHDT and CDR2 YNNKEL (reference sequence). V dropped 1 base and J dropped 3 bases, with 8 bases sitting between them. CDR3 length: 14 amino acids. CDR3 coding DNA: TGTGCCAGCAGCCAAGGTATCCTAACAGATACGCAGTATTTT. Residues: CASSQGILTDTQYF.

This chain joins TRBV6-5 and TRBJ1-1; possible D gene TRBD1, 6 bases. The V end lost 0 bases, the J end lost 6 bases, and 14 bases lay between the germline ends. The CDR3 runs to 15 residues. From germline, CDR1 is MNHEY and CDR2 SVGAGI. In nucleotides, the CDR3 is TGTGCCAGCAGTTACTCGACCAGGGGATCTTCTGAAGCTTTCTTT. This codes for CASSYSTRGSSEAFF.

This clone appeared a single time. The chain carries TRBV5-1 and TRBJ2-2; D is perhaps TRBD2 (7 bases). The germline V gene has CDR1 SGHRS and CDR2 YFSETQ. This CDR3 region has 15 residues. V was pared by 3 bases and J by 9 bases, with 18 bases between. The CDR3 region is CASSSTAGADRELFF. CDR3 sequence (DNA): TGCGCCAGCAGCTCTACCGCGGGGGCAGACCGGGAGCTGTTTTTT.

This chain connects TRBV2 to TRBJ2-5; D might be TRBD1 (5 bases). The CDR3 covers 13 residues. V lost 7 bases and J 4 bases, leaving 13 bases between the germline ends. CDR1 SNHLY and CDR2 FYNNEI come from the germline V gene. The CDR3 nucleotides read TGTGCCAGCAACCAGGGATTTGGAGAGACCCAGTACTTC. This codes for CASNQGFGETQYF.

Turning to this clone: Other DNA sequences of this sample code for an identical CDR3. The rearrangement joins TRBV28 to TRBJ1-1; D not certain. The germline V and J ends were trimmed by 4 bases and 2 bases, with 2 bases remaining between them. The germline CDR1 and CDR2 sequences are MDHEN and SYDVKM. The CDR3 consists of 11 residues. In DNA form, the CDR3 reads TGTGCCAGCAGTTCTAACACTGAAGCTTTCTTT. Amino acids: CASSSNTEAFF.

The chain links TRBV5-1 to TRBJ2-5; 9 positions match TRBD2. Germline V gene sequence: CDR1 SGHRS, CDR2 YFSETQ. Trimming cost V 4 bases and J 8 bases; bases outside gene matches: 15. The CDR3 totals 16 residues. The CDR3 is CASSPGRGGGGSTQYF. The CDR3 region has the DNA TGCGCCAGCAGCCCCGGTCGGGGCGGGGGGGGTAGTACCCAGTACTTC. Combining the CDR3 with reference TRBV5-1 and TRBJ2-5 gives the whole variable domain KAGVTQTPRYLIKTRGQQVTLSCSPISGHRSVSWYQQTPGQGLQFLFEYFSETQRNKGNFPGRFSGRQFSNSRSEMNVSTLELGDSALYLCASSPGRGGGGSTQYFGPGTRLLVL.

The gene calls are TRBV5-1 and TRBJ2-5; D unresolved. Trimming cost V 3 bases and J 7 bases, with 16 bases left between them. The CDR3 length is 14 residues. The germline CDR1 and CDR2 sequences are SGHRS and YFSETQ. Written as DNA, the CDR3 is TGCGCCAGCAGCTACTTGAGCCAAGATGCGACCCAGTACTTC. It codes for CASSYLSQDATQYF.